The rows below give T cell receptor beta chains drawn from one sample of a study of blood T cell repertoires in COVID-19. Clones were sequenced by immunoSEQ multiplex PCR, and TCRdb holds only the in-frame ones, with some missing. Of 90,000 to 100,000 clones listed, 85% to 90% were seen once; the top ten hold 15%. Sequencing was carried out using peripheral blood. Receptor source: a human donor in a cohort sampled during active COVID-19. The CDR3 runs from the conserved cysteine through the conserved F or W. Not all rows give a size; the values are once, few, many and, for expanded clones, a class.

-	TRBJ1-6	TRBV19	CASSQTGYNSPLHF
-	TRBJ2-1	TRBV18	CASSETSVRQVNEQFF
-	TRBJ1-5	TRBV7-9	CASSLHRQGLNQPQHF
-	TRBJ1-1	TRBV7-9	CASSLLARGTEAFF
-	TRBJ1-2	TRBV5-1	CASSATGTGTHGYTF
-	TRBJ2-2	TRBV12-5	CASRSGGSTGELFF
-	TRBJ1-1	TRBV5-1	CASSLGQGENTEAFF
-	TRBJ2-1	TRBV5-1	CASWPGQVTDEQFF
once	TRBJ2-3	TRBV4-1	CASSQISRGADTQYF
-	TRBJ2-2	TRBV7-2	CASSLDPRGGPTGELFF
-	TRBJ2-7	TRBV25-1	CASSVSGGYPEQYF
-	TRBJ1-3	TRBV28	CAALFGNTIYF
-	TRBJ2-1	TRBV6-5	CASSPRDRPYNEQFF
-	TRBJ2-1	TRBV5-1	CASSLRLASYNEQFF
-	TRBJ1-6	TRBV19	CASSIVGHNSPLHF
-	TRBJ1-6	TRBV28	CASSLGGGWGSPLHF
-	TRBJ2-1	TRBV6-2/TRBV6-3	CASSYGGFNEQFF
-	TRBJ2-7	TRBV27	CASSSPGTRGYEQYF
-	TRBJ2-1	TRBV7-3	CASSLGQNNEQFF
few	TRBJ2-6	TRBV2	CASSETEGHSGANVLTF
few	TRBJ1-2	TRBV19	CASSNYRVGYTF
-	TRBJ1-2	TRBV11-2	CASSFSRRGNGYTF
-	TRBJ1-1	TRBV7-7	CASSPPPGHANTEAFF
-	TRBJ2-3	TRBV27	CASSLRRESRTDTQYF
-	TRBJ1-1	TRBV27	CASSFTVMNTEAFF
-	TRBJ2-3	TRBV19	CASSPGLESDTQYF
-	TRBJ1-1	TRBV10-1	CASSEGQRNTEAFF
-	TRBJ2-7	TRBV15	CATSRPDSYEQYF
-	TRBJ2-1	TRBV6-5	CASSPGQPGNEQFF
-	TRBJ2-7	TRBV1	CTSSQMTSGREQYF
-	TRBJ2-1	TRBV3-1/TRBV3-2	CASSLTSGGYNEQFF
-	TRBJ1-2	TRBV6-2/TRBV6-3	CASSYTGTGVYGYTF
-	TRBJ1-2	TRBV3-1/TRBV3-2	CASSYHVGTANYGYTF
-	TRBJ2-3	TRBV6-2/TRBV6-3	CASSYLAGFTDTQYF
-	TRBJ1-1	TRBV5-6	CASSYDRRNTEAFF
-	TRBJ1-3	TRBV7-2	CASSLGRGPGNTIYF
-	TRBJ2-1	TRBV27	CASGAEGATYNEQFF
-	TRBJ2-1	TRBV5-5	CASSWTSQEQFF
-	TRBJ1-2	TRBV25-1	CASSPGLPSHGYTF
-	TRBJ2-2	TRBV5-1	CASSGSRGNTGELFF
-	TRBJ1-2	TRBV4-1	CASSQVPGQYGYTF
-	TRBJ2-7	TRBV27	CASSPTAPYEQYF
-	TRBJ1-4	TRBV18	CASSPTQGLNEKLFF
-	TRBJ1-1	TRBV25-1	CASSRGAAAFF
-	TRBJ1-1	TRBV19	CASRIGTLYTEAFF
once	TRBJ2-1	TRBV5-6	CASSARGLGQFF
-	TRBJ1-2	TRBV12-3/TRBV12-4	CASSPTGNYGYTF
-	TRBJ1-2	TRBV30	CAWSVTAGGYTF
-	TRBJ2-3	TRBV9	CASSVVGGTDTQYF
-	TRBJ1-2	TRBV10-3	CAISDRHTLSVDYGYTF
-	TRBJ1-5	TRBV12-5	CASALGTGANQPQHF
-	TRBJ2-2	TRBV24-1	CATSDFGQGNTGELFF
-	TRBJ1-1	TRBV7-2	CASSFGNRGNTEAFF